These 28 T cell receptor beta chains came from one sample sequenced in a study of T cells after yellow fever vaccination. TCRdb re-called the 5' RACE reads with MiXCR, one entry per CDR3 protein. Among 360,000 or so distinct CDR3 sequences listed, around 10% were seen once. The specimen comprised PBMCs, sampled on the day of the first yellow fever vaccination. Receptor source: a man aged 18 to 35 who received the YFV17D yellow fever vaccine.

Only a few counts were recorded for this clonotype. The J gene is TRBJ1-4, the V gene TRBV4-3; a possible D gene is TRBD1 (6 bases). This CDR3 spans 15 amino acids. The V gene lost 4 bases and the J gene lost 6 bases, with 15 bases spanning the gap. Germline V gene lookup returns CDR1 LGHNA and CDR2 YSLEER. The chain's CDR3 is CASSPGEKDDEKLFF. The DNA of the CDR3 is TGCGCCAGCAGCCCAGGGGAGAAGGATGATGAAAAACTGTTTTTT.

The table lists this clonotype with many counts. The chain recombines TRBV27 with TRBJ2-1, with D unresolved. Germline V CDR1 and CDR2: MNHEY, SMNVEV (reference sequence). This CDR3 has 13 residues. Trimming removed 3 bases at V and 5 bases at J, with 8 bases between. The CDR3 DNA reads TGTGCCAGCAGTTTGGGTCTGAACAATGAGCAGTTCTTC. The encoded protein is CASSLGLNNEQFF.

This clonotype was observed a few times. The CDR3 bases are TGTGCCAGCAGCTTATTCGGGGGGGTAGCAGAGACCCAGTACTTC. Translation gives CASSLFGGVAETQYF. This chain links TRBV7-2 with TRBJ2-5, with 8 nucleotides matching TRBD2. V dropped 2 bases and J dropped 4; count of bases not matched to a gene: 6. Germline V gene data show CDR1 as SGHTA and CDR2 as FQGNSA. The CDR3 consists of 15 residues.

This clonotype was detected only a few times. CDR3 loop: CASSVNPPNTEAFF. Written as DNA, the CDR3 is TGTGCCAGCAGTGTAAATCCGCCGAACACTGAAGCTTTCTTT. The rearrangement links TRBV2 to TRBJ1-1; D is undetermined. CDR3 size: 14 residues. CDR1 and CDR2 from the germline V gene are SNHLY and FYNNEI. Trimming stripped 4 bases from V and 1 base from J, with 10 bases between.

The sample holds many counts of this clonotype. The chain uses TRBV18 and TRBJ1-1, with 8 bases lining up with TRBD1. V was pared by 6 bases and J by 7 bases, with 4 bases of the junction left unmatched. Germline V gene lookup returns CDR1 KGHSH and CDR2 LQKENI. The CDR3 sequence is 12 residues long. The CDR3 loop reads CASSLDRGEAFF. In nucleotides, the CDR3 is TGTGCCAGCTCCCTCGACAGGGGTGAAGCTTTCTTT. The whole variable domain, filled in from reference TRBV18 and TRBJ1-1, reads NAGVMQNPRHLVRRRGQEARLRCSPMKGHSHVYWYRQLPEEGLKFMVYLQKENIIDESGMPKERFSAEFPKEGPSILRIQQVVRGDSAAYFCASSLDRGEAFFGQGTRLTVV.

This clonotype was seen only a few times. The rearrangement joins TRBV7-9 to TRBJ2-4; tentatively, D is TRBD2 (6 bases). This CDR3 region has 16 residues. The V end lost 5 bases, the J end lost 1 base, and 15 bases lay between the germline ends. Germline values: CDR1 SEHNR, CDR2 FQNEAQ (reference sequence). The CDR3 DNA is TGTGCCAGCAGCAAGGGACTGGCCCTGGCCAAAAACATTCAGTACTTC. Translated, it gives CASSKGLALAKNIQYF.

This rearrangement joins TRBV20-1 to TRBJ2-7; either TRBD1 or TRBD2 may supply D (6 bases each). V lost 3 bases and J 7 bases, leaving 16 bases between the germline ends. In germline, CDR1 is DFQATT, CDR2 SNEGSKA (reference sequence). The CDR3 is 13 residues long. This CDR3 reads CSASGGGSGEQYV. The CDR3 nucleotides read TGCAGTGCTAGCGGGGGCGGTTCCGGAGAGCAGTACGTC.

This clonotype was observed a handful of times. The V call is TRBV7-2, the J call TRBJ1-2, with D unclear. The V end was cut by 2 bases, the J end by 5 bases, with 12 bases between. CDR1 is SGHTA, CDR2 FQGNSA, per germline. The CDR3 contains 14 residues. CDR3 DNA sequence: TGTGCCAGCAGCTTACTAGGAAGGGCTTATGGCTACACCTTC. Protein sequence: CASSLLGRAYGYTF. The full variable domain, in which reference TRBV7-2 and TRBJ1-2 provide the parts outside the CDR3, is GAGVSQSPSNKVTEKGKDVELRCDPISGHTALYWYRQSLGQGLEFLIYFQGNSAPDKSGLPSDRFSAERTGGSVSTLTIQRTQQEDSAVYLCASSLLGRAYGYTFGSGTRLTVV.

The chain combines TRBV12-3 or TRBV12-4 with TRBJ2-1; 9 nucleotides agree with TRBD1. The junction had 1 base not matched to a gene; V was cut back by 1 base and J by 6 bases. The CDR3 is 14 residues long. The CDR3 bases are TGTGCCAGCAGTTTAGGGACAGGGGCCAATGAGCAGTTCTTC. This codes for CASSLGTGANEQFF.

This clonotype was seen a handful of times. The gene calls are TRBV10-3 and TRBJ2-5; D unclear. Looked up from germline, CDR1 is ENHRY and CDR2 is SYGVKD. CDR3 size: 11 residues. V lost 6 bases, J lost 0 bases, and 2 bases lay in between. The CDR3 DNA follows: TGTGCCATCAGCAACCAAGAGACCCAGTACTTC. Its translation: CAISNQETQYF.

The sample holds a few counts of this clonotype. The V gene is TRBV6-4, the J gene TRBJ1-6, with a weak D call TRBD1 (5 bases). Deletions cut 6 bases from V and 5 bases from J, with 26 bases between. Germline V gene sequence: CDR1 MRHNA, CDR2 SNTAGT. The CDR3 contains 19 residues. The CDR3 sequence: CASSPTGGVYYTDNSPLHF. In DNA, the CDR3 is TGTGCCAGCAGCCCAACGGGGGGTGTTTATTATACCGATAATTCACCCCTCCACTTT.

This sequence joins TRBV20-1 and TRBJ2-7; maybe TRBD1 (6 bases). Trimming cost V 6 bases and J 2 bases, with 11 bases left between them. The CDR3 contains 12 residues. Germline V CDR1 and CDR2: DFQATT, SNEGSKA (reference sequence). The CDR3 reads CSASQGTYEQYV. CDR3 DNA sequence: TGCAGTGCCAGCCAGGGGACCTACGAGCAGTACGTC.

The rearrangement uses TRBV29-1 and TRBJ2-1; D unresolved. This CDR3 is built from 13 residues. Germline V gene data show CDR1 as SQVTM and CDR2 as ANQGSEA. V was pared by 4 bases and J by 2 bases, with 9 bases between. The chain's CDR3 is CSVGSQTYNEQFF. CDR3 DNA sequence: TGCAGCGTTGGGTCACAGACCTACAATGAGCAGTTCTTC.

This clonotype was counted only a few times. In nucleotides, the CDR3 is TGTGCCAGCAGGTCCGTTAATCAGCCCCAGCATTTT. Translating gives CASRSVNQPQHF. V gene TRBV12-3 or TRBV12-4 combines with J gene TRBJ1-5, with unresolved D. The CDR3 covers 12 residues. The ends were cut back, 6 bases at V and 4 bases at J, with 7 bases in the middle.

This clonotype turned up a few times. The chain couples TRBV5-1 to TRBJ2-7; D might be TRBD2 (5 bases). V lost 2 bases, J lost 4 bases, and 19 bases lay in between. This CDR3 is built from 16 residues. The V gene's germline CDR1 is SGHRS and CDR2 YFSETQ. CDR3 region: CASSLSAGPKGYEQYV. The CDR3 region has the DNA TGCGCCAGCAGCTTATCGGCGGGTCCGAAAGGATACGAGCAGTACGTC.

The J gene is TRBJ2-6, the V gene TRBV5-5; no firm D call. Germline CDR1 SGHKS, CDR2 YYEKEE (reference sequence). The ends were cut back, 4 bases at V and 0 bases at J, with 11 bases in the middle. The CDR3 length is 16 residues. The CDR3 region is CASSKGRNSGANVLTF. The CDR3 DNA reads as TGTGCCAGCAGCAAAGGACGGAACTCTGGGGCCAACGTCCTGACTTTC. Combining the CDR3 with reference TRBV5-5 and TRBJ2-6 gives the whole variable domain DAGVTQSPTHLIKTRGQQVTLRCSPISGHKSVSWYQQVLGQGPQFIFQYYEKEERGRGNFPDRFSARQFPNYSSELNVNALLLGDSALYLCASSKGRNSGANVLTFGAGSRLTVL.

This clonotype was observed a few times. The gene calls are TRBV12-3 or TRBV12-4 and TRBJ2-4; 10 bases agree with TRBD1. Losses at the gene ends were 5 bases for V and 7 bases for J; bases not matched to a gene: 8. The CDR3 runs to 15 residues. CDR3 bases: TGTGCCAGCAGTACTCGACAGGGGGCCGTTAACATTCAGTACTTC. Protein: CASSTRQGAVNIQYF.

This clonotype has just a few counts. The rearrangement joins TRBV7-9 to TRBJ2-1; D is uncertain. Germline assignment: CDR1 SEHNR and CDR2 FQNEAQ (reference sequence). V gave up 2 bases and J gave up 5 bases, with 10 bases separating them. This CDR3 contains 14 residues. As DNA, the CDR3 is TGTGCCAGCAGCTTATCAACAGAAAACAATGAGCAGTTCTTC. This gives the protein CASSLSTENNEQFF.

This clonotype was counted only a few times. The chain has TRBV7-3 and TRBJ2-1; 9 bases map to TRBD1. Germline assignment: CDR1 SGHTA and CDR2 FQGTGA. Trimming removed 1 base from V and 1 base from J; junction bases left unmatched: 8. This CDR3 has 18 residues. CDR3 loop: CASSLRSMGTGSYNEQFF. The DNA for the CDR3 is TGTGCCAGCAGCTTAAGGTCAATGGGGACAGGGTCCTACAATGAGCAGTTCTTC.

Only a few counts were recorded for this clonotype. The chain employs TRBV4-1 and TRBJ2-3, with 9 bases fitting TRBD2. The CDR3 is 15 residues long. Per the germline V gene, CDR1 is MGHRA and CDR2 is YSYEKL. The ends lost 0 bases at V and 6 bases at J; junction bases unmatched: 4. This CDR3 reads CASSQDRTSADTQYF. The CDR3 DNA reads TGCGCCAGCAGCCAAGATCGGACTAGCGCCGATACGCAGTATTTT.

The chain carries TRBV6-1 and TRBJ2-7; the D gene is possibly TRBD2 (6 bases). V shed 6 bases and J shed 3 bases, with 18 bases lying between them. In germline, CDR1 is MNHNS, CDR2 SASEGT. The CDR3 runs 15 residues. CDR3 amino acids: CASSPSDSGYYEQYV. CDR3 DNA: TGTGCCAGCAGCCCGTCGGATAGCGGATACTACGAGCAGTACGTC.

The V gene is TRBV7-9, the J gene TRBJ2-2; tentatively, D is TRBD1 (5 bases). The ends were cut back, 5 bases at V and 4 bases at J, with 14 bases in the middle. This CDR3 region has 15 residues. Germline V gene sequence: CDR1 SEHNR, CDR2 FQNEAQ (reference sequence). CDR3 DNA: TGTGCCAGCAGCCCGATGGCAGGGATCACCGGGGAGCTGTTTTTT. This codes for CASSPMAGITGELFF.

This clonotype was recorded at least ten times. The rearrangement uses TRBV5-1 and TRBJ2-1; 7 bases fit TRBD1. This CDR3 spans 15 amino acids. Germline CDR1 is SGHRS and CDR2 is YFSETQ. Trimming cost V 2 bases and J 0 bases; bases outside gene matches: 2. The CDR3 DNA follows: TGCGCCAGCAGCTTATGGGACAGCTCCTACAATGAGCAGTTCTTC. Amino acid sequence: CASSLWDSSYNEQFF.

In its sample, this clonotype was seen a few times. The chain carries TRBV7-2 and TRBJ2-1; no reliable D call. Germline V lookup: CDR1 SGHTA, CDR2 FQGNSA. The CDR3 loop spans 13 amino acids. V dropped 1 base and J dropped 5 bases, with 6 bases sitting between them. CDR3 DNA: TGTGCCAGCAGCTTAGGCTGGGACAATGAGCAGTTCTTC. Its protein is CASSLGWDNEQFF.

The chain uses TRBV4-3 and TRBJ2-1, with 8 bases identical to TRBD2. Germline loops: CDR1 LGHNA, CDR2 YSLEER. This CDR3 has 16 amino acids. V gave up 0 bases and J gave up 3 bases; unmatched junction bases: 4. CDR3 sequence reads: CASSQESLAVYNEQFF. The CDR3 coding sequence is TGCGCCAGCAGCCAAGAATCACTAGCGGTCTACAATGAGCAGTTCTTC.

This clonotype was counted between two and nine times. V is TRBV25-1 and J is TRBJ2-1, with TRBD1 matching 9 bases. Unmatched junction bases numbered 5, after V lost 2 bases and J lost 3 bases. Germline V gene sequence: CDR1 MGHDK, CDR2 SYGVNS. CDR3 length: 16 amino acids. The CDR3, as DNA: TGTGCCAGCAGTGAAGGGACAGGGCACTACTACAATGAGCAGTTCTTC. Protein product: CASSEGTGHYYNEQFF.

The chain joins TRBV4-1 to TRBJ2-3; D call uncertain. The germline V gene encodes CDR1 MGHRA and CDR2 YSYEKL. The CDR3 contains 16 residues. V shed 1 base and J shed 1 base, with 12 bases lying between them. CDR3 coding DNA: TGCGCCAGCAGCCAAGTTCAAAGGGTCGGCACAGATACGCAGTATTTT. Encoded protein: CASSQVQRVGTDTQYF.

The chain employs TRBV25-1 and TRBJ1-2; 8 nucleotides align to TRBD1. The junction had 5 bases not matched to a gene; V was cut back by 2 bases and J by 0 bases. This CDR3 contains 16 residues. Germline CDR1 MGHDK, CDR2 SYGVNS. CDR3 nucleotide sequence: TGTGCCAGCAGTGAAGACTACAGGGGGACTAACTATGGCTACACCTTC. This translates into CASSEDYRGTNYGYTF.